The 25 T cell receptor beta chains below were found in one sample sequenced in a study of T cell changes during pregnancy in multiple sclerosis. TCRdb keeps only in-frame clones here, not all; method: immunoSEQ multiplex PCR. In the table there are 30,000 to 40,000 clones, 90% of which are singletons. Source: CD4+ T cells from peripheral blood mononuclear cells, taken in the second trimester of pregnancy. Every receptor here comes from a female donor with multiple sclerosis, enrolled in a pregnancy study.

This clone has just a few counts. The V and J genes are TRBV2 and TRBJ1-5, with a weak D call TRBD1 (5 bases). CDR1 SNHLY and CDR2 FYNNEI come from the germline V gene. Trimming removed 6 bases at V and 2 bases at J, with 11 bases between. This CDR3 spans 14 amino acids. CDR3 sequence (DNA): TGTGCCAGCAGAGCGGGACGAGGCAATCAGCCCCAGCATTTT. This translates into CASRAGRGNQPQHF.

This clone was counted a few times. The chain is built from TRBV29-1 and TRBJ1-1; TRBD1 is a possible D gene (6 bases). The CDR3 is 12 residues long. Looked up from germline, CDR1 is SQVTM and CDR2 is ANQGSEA. The V end lost 5 bases, the J end lost 6 bases, and 13 bases lay between the germline ends. The DNA of the CDR3 is TGCAGCGTTAACCGGGGGGCAGCTGAAGCTTTCTTT. It specifies CSVNRGAAEAFF.

The chain employs TRBV7-2 and TRBJ2-1; TRBD2 aligns across 12 bases. V gave up 3 bases and J gave up 15 bases; unmatched junction bases: 15. Per the germline V gene, CDR1 is SGHTA and CDR2 is FQGNSA. The CDR3 has 16 residues. CDR3 region: CASSLTSGSSTRAGFF. CDR3 sequence (DNA): TGTGCCAGCAGCTTGACTAGCGGGAGTTCCACACGGGCAGGGTTCTTC.

The V call is TRBV6-5, the J call TRBJ2-7; 10 bases fit TRBD1. The CDR3 is 14 amino acids. CDR1 MNHEY and CDR2 SVGAGI come from the germline V gene. V dropped 2 bases and J dropped 4; count of bases not matched to a gene: 2. CDR3 coding DNA: TGTGCCAGCAGTTACCGGGACAGGGGATACGAGCAGTACTTC. Translated, it gives CASSYRDRGYEQYF.

This clone has only one observation. The chain couples TRBV27 to TRBJ2-5; D is perhaps TRBD1 (6 bases). CDR1 MNHEY and CDR2 SMNVEV come from the germline V gene (reference sequence). Trimming stripped 7 bases from V and 6 bases from J, with 18 bases between. The CDR3 spans 14 residues. The CDR3 here is CASTSSRGWKTQYF. DNA of the CDR3: TGTGCCAGCACCTCCTCCAGGGGATGGAAGACCCAGTACTTC.

The table lists this clone with a count of one. The chain combines TRBV7-3 with TRBJ2-3; 10 bases are shared with TRBD1. This CDR3 has 13 residues. Germline assignment: CDR1 SGHTA and CDR2 FQGTGA. The V gene end was trimmed by 5 bases and the J gene end by 5 bases; junction bases not matched to a gene: 1. The CDR3 is CASSRDRGDTQYF. The DNA of the CDR3 is TGTGCCAGCAGCAGGGACAGGGGAGATACGCAGTATTTT. Variable domain in full (rest from reference TRBV7-3 and TRBJ2-3): GAGVSQTPSNKVTEKGKYVELRCDPISGHTALYWYRQSLGQGPEFLIYFQGTGAADDSGLPNDRFFAVRPEGSVSTLKIQRTERGDSAVYLCASSRDRGDTQYFGPGTRLTVL.

This chain joins TRBV19 and TRBJ1-3; the D is unclear. CDR3 length equals 13 residues. The V and J ends lost 5 bases and 14 bases respectively, with 19 bases between them. Germline V gene sequence: CDR1 LNHDA, CDR2 SQIVND (reference sequence). CDR3: CASSSPGSVVVYF. For the CDR3, the DNA is TGTGCCAGTAGTTCCCCAGGTTCGGTCGTGGTATATTTT.

V is TRBV25-1 and J is TRBJ2-5; D is possibly TRBD2 (6 bases). The CDR3 runs 14 residues. Trimming pared 6 bases from V and 4 bases from J, leaving 15 bases between. CDR1 and CDR2 (germline): MGHDK, SYGVNS. This CDR3 reads CASSKNGGAETQYF. CDR3 DNA sequence: TGTGCCAGCAGCAAAAACGGGGGAGCAGAGACCCAGTACTTC.

This clone was detected once. The rearrangement links TRBV27 to TRBJ2-2; 11 positions match TRBD2. With 5 bases clipped from V and 3 bases from J, the junction kept 11 bases outside the gene matches. The germline V gene encodes CDR1 MNHEY and CDR2 SMNVEV (reference sequence). The CDR3 consists of 18 residues. CDR3 DNA: TGTGCCAGCAGTCCCCGACTAGCGGGATGGGTCGACACCGGGGAGCTGTTTTTT. It codes for CASSPRLAGWVDTGELFF.

The chain couples TRBV6-6 to TRBJ1-1, with TRBD1 matching 10 bases. The CDR3 length is 16 residues. Germline values: CDR1 MNHNY, CDR2 SVGAGI (reference sequence). V trimming: 4 bases; J trimming: 5 bases; junction bases outside the gene matches: 10. The chain's CDR3 is CASSSRLLGQGTEAFF. The CDR3 DNA reads TGTGCCAGCAGTTCCCGCCTACTGGGACAGGGGACTGAAGCTTTCTTT.

This chain links TRBV29-1 with TRBJ2-7; tentative D call: TRBD2 (6 bases). The CDR3 runs to 13 residues. Germline V lookup: CDR1 SQVTM, CDR2 ANQGSEA. V was shortened by 7 bases and J by 5 bases, with 18 bases between the two germline ends. CDR3 region: CSALWGVQNEQYF. The DNA for the CDR3 is TGCAGCGCCCTATGGGGGGTTCAGAACGAGCAGTACTTC.

The rearrangement uses TRBV7-8 and TRBJ1-5, with a possible D match to TRBD1 (6 bases). Germline V gives CDR1 SGHVS, CDR2 FQNEAQ. The CDR3 loop spans 13 amino acids. The V gene lost 1 base and the J gene lost 7 bases, with 8 bases spanning the gap. The CDR3 loop is CASSLVGGQPQHF. The DNA for the CDR3 is TGTGCCAGCAGCTTAGTTGGGGGCCAGCCCCAGCATTTT.

The chain links TRBV4-2 to TRBJ1-2; 12 nucleotides line up with TRBD1. Germline V gives CDR1 LGHNA, CDR2 YNFKEQ. The CDR3 runs to 15 residues. The J segment lost 9 bases and the V segment lost 3 bases, leaving 8 bases of the junction unmatched. CDR3: CASSQGDRGLLRYTF. CDR3 coding DNA: TGTGCCAGCAGCCAGGGGGACAGGGGGCTTCTCCGCTACACCTTC.

The gene calls are TRBV7-9 and TRBJ2-1; 9 nucleotides line up with TRBD2. Germline loops: CDR1 SEHNR, CDR2 FQNEAQ (reference sequence). The CDR3 length is 14 residues. The V and J ends lost 1 base and 5 bases, in that order; junction bases with no gene match: 0. The CDR3 nucleotides read TGTGCCAGCAGCTTAGGACTAGCGGACAATGAGCAGTTCTTC. Translation: CASSLGLADNEQFF.

The rearrangement joins TRBV6-5 to TRBJ1-5; 10 positions match TRBD1. After removal of 6 bases from V and 2 bases from J, the junction contained 4 bases not matched to a gene. The CDR3 totals 15 residues. Germline-derived CDR1 and CDR2 are MNHEY and SVGAGI. The DNA for the CDR3 is TGTGCCAGCAGCCCCGGGACAGGGGGCAATCAGCCCCAGCATTTT. It yields the protein CASSPGTGGNQPQHF.

This chain links TRBV5-4 with TRBJ2-1; TRBD2 matches at 8 bases. The CDR3 runs 18 residues. Germline assignment: CDR1 SGHNT and CDR2 YYREEE (reference sequence). Germline trimming cut 4 bases from V and 0 bases from J; bases unmatched to any gene: 12. CDR3 DNA: TGTGCCAGCAGCCCCTCGTATAGCGGGAAGTACTCCTACAATGAGCAGTTCTTC. It encodes CASSPSYSGKYSYNEQFF. Using reference TRBV5-4 and TRBJ2-1 for the parts outside the CDR3, the full variable domain is ETGVTQSPTHLIKTRGQQVTLRCSSQSGHNTVSWYQQALGQGPQFIFQYYREEENGRGNFPPRFSGLQFPNYSSELNVNALELDDSALYLCASSPSYSGKYSYNEQFFGPGTRLTVL.

This chain uses TRBV5-4 with TRBJ2-1; TRBD2 might be the D (6 bases). Germline V gene data show CDR1 as SGHNT and CDR2 as YYREEE (reference sequence). The length of the CDR3 is 17 residues. Trimming removed 1 base at V and 6 bases at J, with 20 bases between. This chain's CDR3 is CASSLRTPWQGGNEQFF. In DNA, the CDR3 is TGTGCCAGCAGCTTGCGAACCCCTTGGCAGGGAGGCAATGAGCAGTTCTTC.

V and J are TRBV28 and TRBJ2-1; the D gene is possibly TRBD2 (6 bases). CDR1 is MDHEN and CDR2 is SYDVKM in the germline V gene. Trimming removed 7 bases at V and 8 bases at J, with 12 bases between. The CDR3 has 12 amino acids. The CDR3 DNA follows: TGTGCCAGCAATGGCGGGAACTATGAGCAGTTCTTC. Translation: CASNGGNYEQFF.

This chain connects TRBV7-9 to TRBJ2-7; D is perhaps TRBD2 (7 bases). This CDR3 is 17 amino acids long. V lost 5 bases, J lost 5 bases, and 25 bases lay in between. Germline V gene lookup returns CDR1 SEHNR and CDR2 FQNEAQ (reference sequence). Here the CDR3 DNA reads TGTGCCAGCAGCCTCCCCCTGAGTGGGAGGGGGGGGCACGAGCAGTACTTC. It encodes CASSLPLSGRGGHEQYF.

The V and J genes are TRBV5-4 and TRBJ1-2, with 12 bases fitting TRBD1. Germline CDR1 is SGHNT and CDR2 is YYREEE (reference sequence). This CDR3 is built from 16 residues. Unmatched junction bases numbered 6, after V lost 0 bases and J lost 6 bases. DNA of the CDR3: TGTGCCAGCAGCTTGGCTGGGACAGGGGGCGGGAATGGCTACACCTTC. Amino acids: CASSLAGTGGGNGYTF.

V gene TRBV2 combines with J gene TRBJ2-3, with 9 bases aligning to TRBD2. After removal of 5 bases from V and 1 base from J, the junction contained 10 bases not matched to a gene. The CDR3 spans 17 residues. Germline V gene sequence: CDR1 SNHLY, CDR2 FYNNEI. The CDR3 loop reads CASSPGTSFLRTDTQYF. CDR3 nucleotide sequence: TGTGCCAGCAGTCCAGGGACTAGCTTTTTACGCACAGATACGCAGTATTTT.

This chain joins TRBV19 and TRBJ2-1; TRBD2 agrees at 9 bases. The CDR3 runs 17 residues. Germline loops: CDR1 LNHDA, CDR2 SQIVND (reference sequence). Germline trimming cut 4 bases from V and 4 bases from J; bases unmatched to any gene: 11. DNA of the CDR3: TGTGCCAGTAGTAATTCGAAGACTAGCGGACTTTACAATGAGCAGTTCTTC. Amino acid sequence: CASSNSKTSGLYNEQFF.

This chain connects TRBV18 to TRBJ2-3; 7 bases match TRBD1. Unmatched junction bases numbered 9, after V lost 8 bases and J lost 1 base. Germline CDR1 reads KGHSH; CDR2 reads LQKENI. This CDR3 has 15 residues. The CDR3 DNA is TGTGCCAGCCAGATCCGGGACAGAGGCACAGATACGCAGTATTTT. Its protein product is CASQIRDRGTDTQYF.

The chain couples TRBV7-6 to TRBJ1-3; TRBD1 matches at 9 bases. Germline trimming cut 2 bases from V and 0 bases from J; bases unmatched to any gene: 5. This CDR3 has 17 residues. CDR1 SGHVS and CDR2 FNYEAQ come from the germline V gene. The chain's CDR3 is CASSLIGTGISGNTIYF. CDR3 nucleotide sequence: TGTGCCAGCAGCTTAATAGGGACAGGGATCTCTGGAAACACCATATATTTT.

In this sample, this clone turned up a few times. This chain links TRBV6-1 with TRBJ2-7; 11 bases line up with TRBD1. Losses at the gene ends were 8 bases for V and 2 bases for J; bases not matched to a gene: 5. This CDR3 region has 14 residues. Germline V CDR1 and CDR2: MNHNS, SASEGT. The CDR3 sequence: CASRGTGGTYEQYF. The CDR3 DNA is TGTGCCAGCCGGGGGACAGGGGGGACCTACGAGCAGTACTTC.